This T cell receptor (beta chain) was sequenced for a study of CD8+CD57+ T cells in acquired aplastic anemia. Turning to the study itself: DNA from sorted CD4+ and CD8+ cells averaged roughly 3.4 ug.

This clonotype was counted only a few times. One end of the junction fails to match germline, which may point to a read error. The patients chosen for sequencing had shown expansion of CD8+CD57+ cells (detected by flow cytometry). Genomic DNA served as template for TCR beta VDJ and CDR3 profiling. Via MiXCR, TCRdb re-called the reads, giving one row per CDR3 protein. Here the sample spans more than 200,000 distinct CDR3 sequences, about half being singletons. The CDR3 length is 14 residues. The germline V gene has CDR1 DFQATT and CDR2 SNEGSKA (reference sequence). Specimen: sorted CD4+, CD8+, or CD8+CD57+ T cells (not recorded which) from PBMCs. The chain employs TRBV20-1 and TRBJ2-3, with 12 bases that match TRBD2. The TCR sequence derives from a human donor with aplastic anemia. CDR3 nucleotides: TGCAGTGCTCCGACTAGCGGGGGTACAGGTACGCAGTATTTT. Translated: CSAPTSGGTGTQYF.